The clone carrying this T cell receptor (beta chain) showed up many times. The sample is drawn from a study of molecular identifiers for immune sequencing clone quantification. Germline V CDR1 and CDR2: LNHDA, SQIVND (reference sequence). V was pared by 6 bases and J by 3 bases, with 4 bases of the junction left unmatched. The CDR3 runs 14 residues. TCRdb analysed the PCR reads with MiXCR anew, one entry per CDR3 protein. The sample shows some 320,000 distinct CDR3 sequences, around 21% of them seen only once. The authors sorted naive CD8 T cells as CD8+CD4-CCR7+CD45RA+. The clonotype was recovered from a human donor in good health. Some libraries in this study had Jurkat cell RNA spiked in. The material sequenced was naive CD8+ T cells from blood, with Jurkat cell RNA spiked in. As for subset: FACS-sorted CD8+CD4-CCR7+CD45RA+ naive T cells. The rearrangement uses TRBV19 and TRBJ2-2; 7 nucleotides line up with TRBD1. CDR3 DNA: TGTGCCAGTAGCACAGGGGTGTACACCGGGGAGCTGTTTTTT. Protein product: CASSTGVYTGELFF.